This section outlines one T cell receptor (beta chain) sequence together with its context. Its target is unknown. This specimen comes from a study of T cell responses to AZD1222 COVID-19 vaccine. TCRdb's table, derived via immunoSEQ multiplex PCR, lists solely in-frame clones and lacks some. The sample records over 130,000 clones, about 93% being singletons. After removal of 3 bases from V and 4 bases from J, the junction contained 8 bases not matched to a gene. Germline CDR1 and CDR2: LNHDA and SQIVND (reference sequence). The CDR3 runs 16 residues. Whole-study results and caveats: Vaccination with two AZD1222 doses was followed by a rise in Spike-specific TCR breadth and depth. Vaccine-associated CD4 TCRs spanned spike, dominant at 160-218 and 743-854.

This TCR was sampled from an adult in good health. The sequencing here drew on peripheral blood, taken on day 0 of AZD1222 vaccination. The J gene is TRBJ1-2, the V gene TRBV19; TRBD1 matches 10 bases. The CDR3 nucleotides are TGTGCCAGTAGTATCACCCGGGACAGGGGTTCCTATGGCTACACCTTC. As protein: CASSITRDRGSYGYTF.